The sequence of this T cell receptor (beta chain) was determined in a study of TIL therapy for anti-PD-1-resistant metastatic lung cancer. Across the whole study: Median tumor PD-L1 proportion score was roughly 5.4%.

The V gene's germline CDR1 is MDHEN and CDR2 SYDVKM. The CDR3 spans 16 residues. V lost 5 bases and J lost 4; bases outside the gene matches: 11. The time point denotes: pre-treatment sample, taken before nivolumab and TIL therapy. The libraries were made with immunoSEQ v3. The data were produced by immunoSEQ multiplex PCR, yet TCRdb's version contains in-frame clones alone and is incomplete. The repertoire consists of tens of thousands of clones, with 73% occurring once and the leading ten covering about 6%. The chain uses TRBV28 and TRBJ1-2; 9 bases line up with TRBD1. The receptor was derived from a person aged 25 to 80 with non-small cell lung cancer. Specimen: blood, collected at baseline. The DNA of the CDR3 is TGTGCCAGCAGTGTGGGGGGACAGGGAGTGTTCTATGGCTACACCTTC. It is translated as CASSVGGQGVFYGYTF.